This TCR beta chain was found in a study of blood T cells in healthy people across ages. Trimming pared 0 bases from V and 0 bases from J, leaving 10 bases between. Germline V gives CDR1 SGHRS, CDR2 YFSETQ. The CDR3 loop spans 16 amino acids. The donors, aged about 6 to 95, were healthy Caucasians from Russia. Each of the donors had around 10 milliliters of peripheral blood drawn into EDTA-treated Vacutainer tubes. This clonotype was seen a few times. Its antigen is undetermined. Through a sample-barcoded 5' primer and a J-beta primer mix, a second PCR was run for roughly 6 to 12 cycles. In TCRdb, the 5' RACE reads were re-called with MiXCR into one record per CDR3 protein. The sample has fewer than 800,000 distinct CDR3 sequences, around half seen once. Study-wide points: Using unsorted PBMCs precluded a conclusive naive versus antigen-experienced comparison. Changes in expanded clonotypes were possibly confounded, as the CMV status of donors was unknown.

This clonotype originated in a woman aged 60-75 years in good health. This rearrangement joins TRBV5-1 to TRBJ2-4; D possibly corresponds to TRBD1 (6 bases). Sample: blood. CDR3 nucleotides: TGCGCCAGCAGCTTGGGCCAGGGGCTAGCCAAAAACATTCAGTACTTC. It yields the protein CASSLGQGLAKNIQYF.